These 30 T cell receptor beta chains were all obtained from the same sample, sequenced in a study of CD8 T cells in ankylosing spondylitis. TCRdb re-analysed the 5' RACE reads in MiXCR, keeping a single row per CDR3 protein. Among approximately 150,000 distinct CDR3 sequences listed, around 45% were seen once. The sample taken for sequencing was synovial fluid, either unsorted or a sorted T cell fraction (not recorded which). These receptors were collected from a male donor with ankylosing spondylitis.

CDR3 region: CASSIVGGINEQFF. The DNA for the CDR3 is TGTGCCAGTAGTATAGTAGGCGGGATCAATGAGCAGTTCTTC. The gene calls are TRBV19 and TRBJ2-1; a possible D gene is TRBD2 (6 bases). The length of the CDR3 is 14 residues. Trimming took 1 base from V and 6 from J, leaving 10 bases between them. Germline V lookup: CDR1 LNHDA, CDR2 SQIVND (reference sequence).

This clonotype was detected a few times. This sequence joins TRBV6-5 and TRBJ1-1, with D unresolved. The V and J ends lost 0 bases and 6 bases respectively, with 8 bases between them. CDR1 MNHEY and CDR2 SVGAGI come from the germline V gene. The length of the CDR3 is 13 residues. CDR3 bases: TGTGCCAGCAGTTACTCTGGCGGGGCTGAAGCTTTCTTT. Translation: CASSYSGGAEAFF.

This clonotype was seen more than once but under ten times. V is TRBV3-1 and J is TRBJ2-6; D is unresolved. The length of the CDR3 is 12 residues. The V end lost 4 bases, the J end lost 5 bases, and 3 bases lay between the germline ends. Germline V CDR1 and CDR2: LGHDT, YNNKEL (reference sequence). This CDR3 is CASSRRANVLTF. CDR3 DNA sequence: TGTGCCAGCAGCCGGAGGGCCAACGTCCTGACTTTC.

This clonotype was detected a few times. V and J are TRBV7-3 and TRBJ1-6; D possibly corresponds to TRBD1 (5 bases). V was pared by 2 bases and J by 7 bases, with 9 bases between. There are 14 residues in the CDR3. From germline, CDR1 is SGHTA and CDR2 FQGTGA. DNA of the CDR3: TGTGCCAGCAGCTTAGTCGGGGGAAATTCACCCCTCCACTTT. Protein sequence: CASSLVGGNSPLHF. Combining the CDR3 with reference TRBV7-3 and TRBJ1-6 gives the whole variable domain GAGVSQTPSNKVTEKGKYVELRCDPISGHTALYWYRQSLGQGPEFLIYFQGTGAADDSGLPNDRFFAVRPEGSVSTLKIQRTERGDSAVYLCASSLVGGNSPLHFGNGTRLTVT.

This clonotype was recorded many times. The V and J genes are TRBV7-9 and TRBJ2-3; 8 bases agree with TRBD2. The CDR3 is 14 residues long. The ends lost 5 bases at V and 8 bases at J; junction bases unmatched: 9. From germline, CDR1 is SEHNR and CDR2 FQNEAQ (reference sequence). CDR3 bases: TGTGCCAGCAGCCCCCCGGGGGGGCGGGTTACGCAGTATTTT. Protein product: CASSPPGGRVTQYF.

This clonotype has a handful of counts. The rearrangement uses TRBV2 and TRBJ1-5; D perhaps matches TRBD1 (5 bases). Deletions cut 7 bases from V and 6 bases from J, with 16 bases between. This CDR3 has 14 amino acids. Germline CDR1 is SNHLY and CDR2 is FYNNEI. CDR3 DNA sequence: TGTGCCAGCACCGGGGAGGGGCCGACTCAGCCCCAGCATTTT. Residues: CASTGEGPTQPQHF.

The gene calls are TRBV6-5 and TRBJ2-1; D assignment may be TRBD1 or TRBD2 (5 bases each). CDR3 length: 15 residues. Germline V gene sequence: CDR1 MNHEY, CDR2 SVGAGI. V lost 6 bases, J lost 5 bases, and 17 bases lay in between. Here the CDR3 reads CASSHSTRGNNEQFF. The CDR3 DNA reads TGTGCCAGCAGCCACTCGACGAGGGGAAACAATGAGCAGTTCTTC.

The CDR3 region has the DNA TGTGCCAGCAGAAATCCGACAGGGACCTTATATAATTCACCCCTCCACTTT. Translation gives CASRNPTGTLYNSPLHF. V and J are TRBV21-1 and TRBJ1-6; the table's D call of TRBD1 was not tested on the DNA. TRBV21-1 counts as a pseudogene. The CDR3 is 17 residues long.

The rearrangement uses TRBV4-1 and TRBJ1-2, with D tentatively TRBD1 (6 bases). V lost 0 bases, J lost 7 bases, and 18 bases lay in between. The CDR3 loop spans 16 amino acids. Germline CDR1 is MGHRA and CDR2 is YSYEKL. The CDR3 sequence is CASSQEPAGGLVGYTF. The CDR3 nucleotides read TGCGCCAGCAGCCAAGAACCAGCCGGGGGGCTAGTTGGCTACACCTTC.

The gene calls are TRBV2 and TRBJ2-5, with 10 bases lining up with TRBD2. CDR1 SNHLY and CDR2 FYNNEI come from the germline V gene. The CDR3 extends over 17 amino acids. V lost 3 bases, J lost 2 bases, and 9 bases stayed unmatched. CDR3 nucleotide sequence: TGTGCCAGCAGTGAGTGGCTAGCGGGGGATATACAAGAGACCCAGTACTTC. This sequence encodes CASSEWLAGDIQETQYF.

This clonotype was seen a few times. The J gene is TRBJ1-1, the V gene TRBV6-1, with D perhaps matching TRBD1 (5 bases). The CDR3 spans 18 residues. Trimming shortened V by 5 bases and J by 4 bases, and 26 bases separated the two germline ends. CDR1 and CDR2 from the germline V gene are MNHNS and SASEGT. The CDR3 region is CASSTSPGGWLWITEAFF. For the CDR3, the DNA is TGTGCCAGCAGTACATCCCCGGGGGGATGGCTTTGGATCACTGAAGCTTTCTTT.

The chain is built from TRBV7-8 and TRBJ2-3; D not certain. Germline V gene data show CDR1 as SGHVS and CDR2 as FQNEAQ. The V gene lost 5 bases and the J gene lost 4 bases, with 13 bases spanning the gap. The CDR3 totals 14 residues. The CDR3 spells CASSAGPLPDTQYF. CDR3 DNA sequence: TGTGCCAGCAGCGCAGGACCATTACCAGATACGCAGTATTTT.

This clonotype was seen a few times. The CDR3 is CASSFVRETDTQYF. Here the CDR3 DNA reads TGTGCCAGCAGTTTTGTGAGGGAAACAGATACGCAGTATTTT. This chain uses TRBV7-9 with TRBJ2-3, with D possibly TRBD2 on 5 matching bases. Germline V gives CDR1 SEHNR, CDR2 FQNEAQ (reference sequence). The V end was cut by 6 bases, the J end by 3 bases, with 13 bases between. The CDR3 totals 14 residues.

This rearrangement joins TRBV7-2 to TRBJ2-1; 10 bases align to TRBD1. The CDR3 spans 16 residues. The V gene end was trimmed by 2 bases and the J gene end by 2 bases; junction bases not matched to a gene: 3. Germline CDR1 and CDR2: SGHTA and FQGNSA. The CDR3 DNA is TGTGCCAGCAGCTTATTCGGACAGGGGGCCTACAATGAGCAGTTCTTC. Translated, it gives CASSLFGQGAYNEQFF. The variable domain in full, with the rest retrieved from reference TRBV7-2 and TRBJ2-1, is GAGVSQSPSNKVTEKGKDVELRCDPISGHTALYWYRQSLGQGLEFLIYFQGNSAPDKSGLPSDRFSAERTGGSVSTLTIQRTQQEDSAVYLCASSLFGQGAYNEQFFGPGTRLTVL.

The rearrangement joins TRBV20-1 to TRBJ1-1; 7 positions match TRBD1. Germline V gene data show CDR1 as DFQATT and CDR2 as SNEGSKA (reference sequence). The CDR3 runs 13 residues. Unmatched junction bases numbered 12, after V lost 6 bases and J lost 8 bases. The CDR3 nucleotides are TGCAGTGCAGGGGACAGCACTTTGGGAGAAGCTTTCTTT. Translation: CSAGDSTLGEAFF.

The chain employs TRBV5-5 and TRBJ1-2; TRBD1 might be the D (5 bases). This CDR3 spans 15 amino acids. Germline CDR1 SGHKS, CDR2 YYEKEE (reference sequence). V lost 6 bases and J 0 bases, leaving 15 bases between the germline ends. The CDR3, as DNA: TGTGCCAGCACCATTGGGACGGATACTAACTATGGCTACACCTTC. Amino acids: CASTIGTDTNYGYTF.

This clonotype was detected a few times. Here the CDR3 reads CASSYSTAFGELFF. As DNA, the CDR3 is TGTGCCAGCAGTTACTCAACGGCTTTCGGGGAGCTGTTTTTT. The V gene is TRBV6-5, the J gene TRBJ2-2, with no clear D. CDR3 length equals 14 residues. V gave up 0 bases and J gave up 7 bases, with 9 bases separating them. Germline V gene sequence: CDR1 MNHEY, CDR2 SVGAGI.

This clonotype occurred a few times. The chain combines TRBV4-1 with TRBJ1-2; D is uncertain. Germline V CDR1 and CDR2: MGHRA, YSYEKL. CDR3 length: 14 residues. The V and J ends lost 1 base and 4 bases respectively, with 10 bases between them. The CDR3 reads CASSQVVSIYGYTF. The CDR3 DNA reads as TGCGCCAGCAGCCAAGTGGTCAGCATCTATGGCTACACCTTC.

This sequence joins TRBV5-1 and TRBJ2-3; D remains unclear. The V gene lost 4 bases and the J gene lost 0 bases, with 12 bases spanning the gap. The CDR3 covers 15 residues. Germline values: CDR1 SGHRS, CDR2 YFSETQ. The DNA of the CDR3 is TGCGCCAGCAGCCCCCTTGTTTTGAGCACAGATACGCAGTATTTT. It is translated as CASSPLVLSTDTQYF.

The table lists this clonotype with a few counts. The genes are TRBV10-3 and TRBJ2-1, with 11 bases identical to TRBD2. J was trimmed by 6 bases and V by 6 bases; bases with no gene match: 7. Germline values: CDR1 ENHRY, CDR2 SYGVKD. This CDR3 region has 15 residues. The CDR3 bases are TGTGCCATCAGCTATAGCGGGAGGGCCCTCAATGAGCAGTTCTTC. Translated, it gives CAISYSGRALNEQFF.

CDR3 residues: CASSNKDRDSYNEQFF. The CDR3 nucleotides are TGTGCCAGCAGCAACAAGGACAGGGACTCCTACAATGAGCAGTTCTTC. V is TRBV21-1 and J is TRBJ2-1; the table's D call, TRBD1, was not checked against the DNA. TRBV21-1 is marked as a pseudogene. This CDR3 region has 16 residues.

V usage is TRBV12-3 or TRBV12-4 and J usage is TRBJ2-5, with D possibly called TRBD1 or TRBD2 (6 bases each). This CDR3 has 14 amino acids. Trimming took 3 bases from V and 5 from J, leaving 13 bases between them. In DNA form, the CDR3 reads TGTGCCAGCAGTTTCTGGGGGGCGCATGAGACCCAGTACTTC. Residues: CASSFWGAHETQYF.

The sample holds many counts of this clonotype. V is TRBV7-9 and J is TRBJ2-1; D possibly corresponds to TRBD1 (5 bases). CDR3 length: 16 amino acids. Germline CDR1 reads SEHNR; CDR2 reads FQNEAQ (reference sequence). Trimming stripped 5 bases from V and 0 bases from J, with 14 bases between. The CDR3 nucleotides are TGTGCCAGCAGCCCACCCCAGGGCAGCTCCTACAATGAGCAGTTCTTC. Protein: CASSPPQGSSYNEQFF.

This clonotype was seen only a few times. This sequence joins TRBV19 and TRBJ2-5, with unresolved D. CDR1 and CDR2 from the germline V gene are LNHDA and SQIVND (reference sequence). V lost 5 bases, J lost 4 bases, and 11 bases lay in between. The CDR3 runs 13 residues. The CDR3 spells CASSPRSSETQYF. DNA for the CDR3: TGTGCCAGTAGTCCGAGGAGTTCAGAGACCCAGTACTTC.

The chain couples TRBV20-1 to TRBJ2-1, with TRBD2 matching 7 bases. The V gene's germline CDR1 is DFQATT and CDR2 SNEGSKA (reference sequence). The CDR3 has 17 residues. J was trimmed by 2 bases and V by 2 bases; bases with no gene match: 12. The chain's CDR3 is CSARRLAGYWAYNEQFF. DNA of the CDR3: TGCAGTGCTAGAAGACTAGCAGGTTATTGGGCCTACAATGAGCAGTTCTTC.

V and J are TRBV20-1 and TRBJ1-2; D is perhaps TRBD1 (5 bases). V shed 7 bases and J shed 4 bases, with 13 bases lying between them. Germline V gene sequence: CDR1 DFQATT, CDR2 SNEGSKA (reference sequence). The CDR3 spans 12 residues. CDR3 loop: CSVNEGPYGYTF. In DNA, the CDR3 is TGCAGTGTCAATGAGGGACCCTATGGCTACACCTTC.

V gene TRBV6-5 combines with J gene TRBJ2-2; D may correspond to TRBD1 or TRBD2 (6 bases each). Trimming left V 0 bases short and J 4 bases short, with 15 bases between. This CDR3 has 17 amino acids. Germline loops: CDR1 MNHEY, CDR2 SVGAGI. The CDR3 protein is CASSYSMWGAITGELFF. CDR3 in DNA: TGTGCCAGCAGTTACTCGATGTGGGGGGCGATCACCGGGGAGCTGTTTTTT.

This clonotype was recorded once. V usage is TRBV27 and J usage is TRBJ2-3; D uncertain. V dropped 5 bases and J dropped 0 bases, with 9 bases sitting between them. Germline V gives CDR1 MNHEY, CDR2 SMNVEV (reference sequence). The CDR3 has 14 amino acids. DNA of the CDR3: TGTGCCAGCAGTCGCTCCCTTAGCACAGATACGCAGTATTTT. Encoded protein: CASSRSLSTDTQYF.

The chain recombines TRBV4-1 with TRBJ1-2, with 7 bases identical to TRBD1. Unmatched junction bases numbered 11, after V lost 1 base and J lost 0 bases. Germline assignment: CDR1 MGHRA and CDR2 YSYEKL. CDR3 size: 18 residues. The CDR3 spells CASSQVLGQRLANYGYTF. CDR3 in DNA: TGCGCCAGCAGCCAAGTATTGGGACAGAGACTCGCTAACTATGGCTACACCTTC.

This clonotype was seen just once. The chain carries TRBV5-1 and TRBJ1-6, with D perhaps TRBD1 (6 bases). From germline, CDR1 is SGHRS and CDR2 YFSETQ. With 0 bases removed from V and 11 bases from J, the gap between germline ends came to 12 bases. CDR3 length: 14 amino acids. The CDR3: CASSLDQGFAPLHF. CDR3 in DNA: TGCGCCAGCAGCTTGGACCAGGGGTTCGCACCCCTCCACTTT.